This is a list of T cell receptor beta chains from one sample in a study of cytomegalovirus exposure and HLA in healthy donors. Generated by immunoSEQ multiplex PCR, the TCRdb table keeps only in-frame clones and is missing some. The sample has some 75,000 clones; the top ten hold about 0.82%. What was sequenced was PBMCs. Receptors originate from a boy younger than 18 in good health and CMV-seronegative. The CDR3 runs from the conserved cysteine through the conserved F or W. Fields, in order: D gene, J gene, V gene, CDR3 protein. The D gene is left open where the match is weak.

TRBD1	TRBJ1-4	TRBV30	CAWSRMRGQGAEKLFF
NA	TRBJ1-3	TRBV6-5	CASRMTQGSGNTIYF
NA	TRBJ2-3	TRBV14	CASSRGWLADTQYF
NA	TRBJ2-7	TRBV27	CASSLGGYEQYF